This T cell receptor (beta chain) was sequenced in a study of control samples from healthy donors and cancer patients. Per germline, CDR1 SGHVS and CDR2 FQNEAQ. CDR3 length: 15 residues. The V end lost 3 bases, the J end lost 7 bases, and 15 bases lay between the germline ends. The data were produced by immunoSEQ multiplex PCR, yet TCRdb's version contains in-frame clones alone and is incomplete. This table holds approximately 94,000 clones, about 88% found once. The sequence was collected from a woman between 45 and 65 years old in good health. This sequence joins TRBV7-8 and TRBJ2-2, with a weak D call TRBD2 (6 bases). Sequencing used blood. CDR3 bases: TGTGCCAGCAGCTTGAATGGGGGGAATGGCGGGGAGCTGTTTTTT. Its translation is CASSLNGGNGGELFF.